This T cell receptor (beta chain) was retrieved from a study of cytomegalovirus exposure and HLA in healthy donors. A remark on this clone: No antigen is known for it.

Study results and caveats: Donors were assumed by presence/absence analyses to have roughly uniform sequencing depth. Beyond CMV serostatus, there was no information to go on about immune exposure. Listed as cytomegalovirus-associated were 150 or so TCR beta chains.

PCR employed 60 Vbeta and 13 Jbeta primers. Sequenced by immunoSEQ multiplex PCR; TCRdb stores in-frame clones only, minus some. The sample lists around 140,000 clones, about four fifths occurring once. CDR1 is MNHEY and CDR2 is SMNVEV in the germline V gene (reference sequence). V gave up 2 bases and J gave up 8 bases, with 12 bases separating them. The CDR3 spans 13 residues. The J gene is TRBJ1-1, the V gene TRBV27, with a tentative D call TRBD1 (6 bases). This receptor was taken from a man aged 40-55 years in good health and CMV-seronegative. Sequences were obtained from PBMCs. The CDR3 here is CASSLRGKGEAFF. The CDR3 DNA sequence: TGTGCCAGCAGTTTAAGGGGGAAGGGCGAAGCTTTCTTT.